The entry below gives a single TCR beta chain sequence along with its context. Its antigen is currently not known. No qualities accompany the bases; no much larger clone lies one base away. These data originate in a study of technical replicates of blood from a few donors (dated by TCRdb to the late 2010s). Library method: the immunoSEQ multiplex PCR assay. TCRdb holds this immuneACCESS table with in-frame rearrangements only. Some clones are missing; in checked studies, unresolved V genes explain under half, and the rest has no known cause. For this sample the table gives tens of thousands of clones, of which around 92% were detected only once. 0.35% to 0.45% of the sample lies in the top ten. The sample comprised T cells isolated from PBMCs. The origin of this receptor is a human donor in good health.

The DNA is TGTGCCATCAGTGGGCGACAGGGAGTGCGGTATGGCTACACCTTC. Translation gives CAISGRQGVRYGYTF. The sequence is built from TRBV10-3 and TRBJ1-2; TRBD1 lines up with 7 middle nucleotides. Including the terminal cysteine and phenylalanine, the CDR3 comprises 15 residues. Only the CDR3 region is kept as DNA, spanning 45 bases read in frame from base 1. CDR1 and CDR2 are drawn from the germline V gene: ENHRY, SYGVKD. After removal of 4 bases from V and 5 bases from J, the junction retains 10 bases not matched to a gene.